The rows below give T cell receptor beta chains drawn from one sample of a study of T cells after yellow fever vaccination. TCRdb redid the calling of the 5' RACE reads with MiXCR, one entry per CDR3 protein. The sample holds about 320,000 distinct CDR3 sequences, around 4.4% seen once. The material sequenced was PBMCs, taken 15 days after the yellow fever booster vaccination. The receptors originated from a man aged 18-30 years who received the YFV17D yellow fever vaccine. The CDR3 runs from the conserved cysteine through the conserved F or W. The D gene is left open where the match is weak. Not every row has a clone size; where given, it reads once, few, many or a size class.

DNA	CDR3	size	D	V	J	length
TGTGCCAGCACGGGCGAGGGCAATCAGCCCCAGCATTTT	CASTGEGNQPQHF	many	NA	TRBV12-3/TRBV12-4	TRBJ1-5	13
TGTGCCAGCTCACCGGGACAGGCAAATAATTCACCCCTCCACTTT	CASSPGQANNSPLHF	few	TRBD1	TRBV18	TRBJ1-6	15
TGTGCCAGCAGCTTAGTCAACGGGGAAGGAAACACCATATATTTT	CASSLVNGEGNTIYF	few	NA	TRBV5-6	TRBJ1-3	15
TGTGCCACCAGTGATCGGGCCTCTGGGCGGACCGGGGAGCTGTTTTTT	CATSDRASGRTGELFF	few	NA	TRBV24-1	TRBJ2-2	16
TGTGCCAGCAGTTTATCAGGGACGAACTACAATGAGCAGTTCTTC	CASSLSGTNYNEQFF	many	NA	TRBV12-3/TRBV12-4	TRBJ2-1	15
TGTGCCATCAGCCGACTAGCGGGGGGGTACGAGCAGTACTTC	CAISRLAGGYEQYF	NA	TRBD2	TRBV10-3	TRBJ2-7	14
TGTGCCAGCAGCCCCCCCAGGGCTAATTCACCCCTCCACTTT	CASSPPRANSPLHF	few	NA	TRBV7-2	TRBJ1-6	14
TGTGCCAGCAGCTTAATCAGGGATAGGCAAGAGACCCAGTACTTC	CASSLIRDRQETQYF	NA	NA	TRBV7-9	TRBJ2-5	15
TGTGCCAGCAGCCCACTGAAGGTGTACACCGGGGAGCTGTTTTTT	CASSPLKVYTGELFF	NA	NA	TRBV4-2	TRBJ2-2	15
TGTGCCACCAGTGATGCCCGGGGCACAGATACGCAGTATTTT	CATSDARGTDTQYF	few	NA	TRBV24-1	TRBJ2-3	14
TGCGCCAGCAGTCCCTATGACACTGAAGCTTTCTTT	CASSPYDTEAFF	NA	NA	TRBV23-1	TRBJ1-1	12
TGTGCCAGCAGTTACAGCGCGTATGGCAGGGCCAATGAGCAGTTCTTC	CASSYSAYGRANEQFF	NA	NA	TRBV6-2/TRBV6-3	TRBJ2-1	16
TGTGCCAGCAGTGTGACAGGGGCGCGCGGCTACACCTTC	CASSVTGARGYTF	many	TRBD1	TRBV28	TRBJ1-2	13
TGTGCCAGTAGTATAAGGGCTAGCGGGGGCCAAGAGACCCAGTACTTC	CASSIRASGGQETQYF	many	TRBD2	TRBV19	TRBJ2-5	16
TGTGCCAGCTCACCCAGAGCGCAGGGGAGCACAGATACGCAGTATTTT	CASSPRAQGSTDTQYF	NA	NA	TRBV18	TRBJ2-3	16
TGTGCCAGCAGTTACCGAGACAGGTGGGGCTCTGGGGCCAACGTCCTGACTTTC	CASSYRDRWGSGANVLTF	NA	NA	TRBV6-2/TRBV6-3	TRBJ2-6	18
TGTGCCAGCAGCCCGCTTGGTAATGAAAAACTGTTTTTT	CASSPLGNEKLFF	NA	NA	TRBV7-9	TRBJ1-4	13
TGCAGCTATCATAGCGGGCCCCGGGATACGCAGTATTTT	CSYHSGPRDTQYF	few	TRBD2	TRBV29-1	TRBJ2-3	13
TGTGCCAGCGCCTGGGACAGGTACACAGATACGCAGTATTTT	CASAWDRYTDTQYF	few	TRBD1	TRBV11-3	TRBJ2-3	14
TGTGCCAGCAGCTCGACCCCCGAGCAGTACTTC	CASSSTPEQYF	few	NA	TRBV7-2	TRBJ2-7	11
TGTGCCAGCAGTTCCACCCCTGGCACTGAAGCTTTCTTT	CASSSTPGTEAFF	few	NA	TRBV7-2	TRBJ1-1	13
TGTGCCAGCAGCTCATCAGCACCGAACTCTGGAAACACCATATATTTT	CASSSSAPNSGNTIYF	few	NA	TRBV7-2	TRBJ1-3	16
TGTGCCAGCAGTCGCACGTTGACAGGGACCTACGAGCAGTACTTC	CASSRTLTGTYEQYF	few	TRBD1	TRBV12-3/TRBV12-4	TRBJ2-7	15
TGCGCCAGCAGCTTGGCGCCGGTCCGGGGGGATACGCAGTATTTT	CASSLAPVRGDTQYF	many	NA	TRBV5-1	TRBJ2-3	15
TGCGCCAGCAGCTTGACGCGAGATCGGAGGGAAAAACTGTTTTTT	CASSLTRDRREKLFF	many	NA	TRBV5-1	TRBJ1-4	15
TGTGCCAGCAGTTCCCCTCGGACAGCTTCTAATTCACCCCTCCACTTT	CASSSPRTASNSPLHF	few	NA	TRBV12-3/TRBV12-4	TRBJ1-6	16
TGTGCCATCAGTGAGTCATTGTGGCAGGGCGGTGGCTACACCTTC	CAISESLWQGGGYTF	many	NA	TRBV10-3	TRBJ1-2	15
TGTGCCAGTCTTGGACAGGGCACTGAAGCTTTCTTT	CASLGQGTEAFF	few	TRBD1	TRBV19	TRBJ1-1	12
TGTGCCAGCAGCCAGGAAACAGGGGACCGCACAGATACGCAGTATTTT	CASSQETGDRTDTQYF	many	TRBD1	TRBV4-2	TRBJ2-3	16
TGTGCCAGCAGCAACGGGGCGTCGGCCTACACTGAAGCTTTCTTT	CASSNGASAYTEAFF	few	NA	TRBV7-2	TRBJ1-1	15
TGTGCCAGCAGTGACCCCCGGGACAGGGTTAATTCACCCCTCCACTTT	CASSDPRDRVNSPLHF	few	TRBD1	TRBV2	TRBJ1-6	16
TGTGCCAGCAGCCCCTTGGGACAGGGGGCGCCTGAGCAGTTCTTC	CASSPLGQGAPEQFF	few	TRBD1	TRBV9	TRBJ2-1	15
TGTGCCAGCAGCTTGTACAACGCGGGTCCCTCCTACGAGCAGTACTTC	CASSLYNAGPSYEQYF	many	NA	TRBV5-6	TRBJ2-7	16
TGTGCCAGCAGCGAGTGGTGGGGGGGCTCTGATGAGCAGTTCTTC	CASSEWWGGSDEQFF	many	NA	TRBV9	TRBJ2-1	15
TGCGCCAGCAGCCCCGGACAGGTCTTCTACGAGCAGTACTTC	CASSPGQVFYEQYF	few	TRBD1	TRBV5-1	TRBJ2-7	14
TGCGCCAGCAGCCGACTGGGGGAAGGGACCCAGTACTTC	CASSRLGEGTQYF	NA	NA	TRBV5-1	TRBJ2-5	13
TGTGCCAGCAGTTTGAGAGGGGAAACTGAAGCTTTCTTT	CASSLRGETEAFF	NA	NA	TRBV27	TRBJ1-1	13
TGTGCCAGCAGCTTATACCCGGGAGGGAACACTGAAGCTTTCTTT	CASSLYPGGNTEAFF	few	NA	TRBV7-2	TRBJ1-1	15
TGTGCCAGCAGCTTGTCGACTAGAGGGGATGTGGATACGCAGTATTTT	CASSLSTRGDVDTQYF	many	NA	TRBV5-6	TRBJ2-3	16
TGTGCCAGCAGCTCACAGGGTGCGAACACCGGGGAGCTGTTTTTT	CASSSQGANTGELFF	NA	NA	TRBV2	TRBJ2-2	15
TGCGCCAGCAGCTTTGACAGTAACTACGAGCAGTACTTC	CASSFDSNYEQYF	many	NA	TRBV5-1	TRBJ2-7	13
TGTGCCAGCAGCCCGGGGACGACGAAAGAGACCCAGTACTTC	CASSPGTTKETQYF	NA	NA	TRBV7-3	TRBJ2-5	14
TGCGCCAGCAGTGATTTACAGGGGACCCAAGAGACCCAGTACTTC	CASSDLQGTQETQYF	many	TRBD1	TRBV10-2	TRBJ2-5	15
TGTGCCACCAGCAGAGATTACAGGAGGGGGTACACAGATACGCAGTATTTT	CATSRDYRRGYTDTQYF	many	NA	TRBV15	TRBJ2-3	17
TGTGCCAGCAGTTTATGGCGGACTACTAGCACAGATACGCAGTATTTT	CASSLWRTTSTDTQYF	few	NA	TRBV28	TRBJ2-3	16
TGTGCCAGCAGGAGGGGACTTACCACTGAAGCTTTCTTT	CASRRGLTTEAFF	many	NA	TRBV7-2	TRBJ1-1	13
TGCGCCAGCAGGTTACCAGGGGGCATAGAGACCCAGTACTTC	CASRLPGGIETQYF	many	TRBD1	TRBV5-1	TRBJ2-5	14
TGCGCCAGCAGCCAAGTGGGGAGGGACAGGAGACCACCAAATCAGCCCCAGCATTTT	CASSQVGRDRRPPNQPQHF	many	TRBD1	TRBV4-3	TRBJ1-5	19
TGCGCCAGCAGCCCGACCCCGGGACAGGGAGGAAGTCAGCCCCAGCATTTT	CASSPTPGQGGSQPQHF	NA	TRBD1	TRBV4-1	TRBJ1-5	17
TGTGCCAGCAGCTTTTCTGGGGTCCGTCAGCCCCAGCATTTT	CASSFSGVRQPQHF	many	NA	TRBV7-2	TRBJ1-5	14
TGTGCCAGCAGTTCGACTACAGGGAGAGATACGCAGTATTTT	CASSSTTGRDTQYF	few	NA	TRBV12-3/TRBV12-4	TRBJ2-3	14
TGTGCCAGCATCAAGGGGGCGAAGCGGGGCTCAGATACGCAGTATTTT	CASIKGAKRGSDTQYF	few	NA	TRBV7-9	TRBJ2-3	16
TGTGCTAGCAGCTTAGAAGGGGCCCTCGGGGAGCTGTTTTTT	CASSLEGALGELFF	NA	NA	TRBV7-7	TRBJ2-2	14
TGTGCCAGCGATCGGGGGGACTACAATGAGCAGTTCTTC	CASDRGDYNEQFF	many	TRBD2	TRBV2	TRBJ2-1	13